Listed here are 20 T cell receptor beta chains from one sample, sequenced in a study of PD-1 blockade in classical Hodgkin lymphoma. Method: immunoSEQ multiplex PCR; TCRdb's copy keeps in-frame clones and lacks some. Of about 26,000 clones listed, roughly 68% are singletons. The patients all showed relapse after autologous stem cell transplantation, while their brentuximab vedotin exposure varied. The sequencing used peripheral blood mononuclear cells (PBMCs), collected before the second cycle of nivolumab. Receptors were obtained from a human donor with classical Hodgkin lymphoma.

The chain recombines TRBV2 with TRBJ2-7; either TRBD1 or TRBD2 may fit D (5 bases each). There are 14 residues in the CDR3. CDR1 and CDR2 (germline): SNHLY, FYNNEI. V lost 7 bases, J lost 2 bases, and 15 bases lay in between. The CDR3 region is CASNRLGETYEQYF. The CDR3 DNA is TGTGCCAGCAATAGATTGGGGGAAACCTACGAGCAGTACTTC.

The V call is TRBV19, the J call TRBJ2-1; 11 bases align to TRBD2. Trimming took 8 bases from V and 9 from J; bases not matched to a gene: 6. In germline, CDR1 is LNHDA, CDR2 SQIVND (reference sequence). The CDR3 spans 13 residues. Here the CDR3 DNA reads TGTGCCAGTGCCCGGGGACTAGCGGTTGAGCAGTTCTTC. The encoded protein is CASARGLAVEQFF.

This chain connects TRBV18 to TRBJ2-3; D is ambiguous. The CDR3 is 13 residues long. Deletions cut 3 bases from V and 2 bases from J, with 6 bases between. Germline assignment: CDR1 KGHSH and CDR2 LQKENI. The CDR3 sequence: CASSPGDTDTQYF. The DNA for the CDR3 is TGTGCCAGCTCACCGGGTGACACAGATACGCAGTATTTT.

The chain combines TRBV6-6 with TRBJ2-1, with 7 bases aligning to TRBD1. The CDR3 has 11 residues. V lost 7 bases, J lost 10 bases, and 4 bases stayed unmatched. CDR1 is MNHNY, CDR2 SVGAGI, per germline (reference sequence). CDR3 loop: CASKGAGEQFF. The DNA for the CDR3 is TGTGCCAGCAAGGGGGCTGGGGAGCAGTTCTTC.

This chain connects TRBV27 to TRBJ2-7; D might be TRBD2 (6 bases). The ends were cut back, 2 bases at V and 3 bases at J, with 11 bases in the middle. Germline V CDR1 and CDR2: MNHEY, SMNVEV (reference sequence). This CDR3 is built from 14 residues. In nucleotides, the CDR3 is TGTGCCAGCAGTTTAGGAGGGGTTCGCTACGAGCAGTACTTC. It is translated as CASSLGGVRYEQYF.

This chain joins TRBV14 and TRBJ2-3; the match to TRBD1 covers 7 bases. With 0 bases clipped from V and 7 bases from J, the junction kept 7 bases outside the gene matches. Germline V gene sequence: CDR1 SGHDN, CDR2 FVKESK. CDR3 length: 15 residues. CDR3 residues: CASSQDRTGRNTQYF. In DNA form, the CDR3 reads TGTGCCAGCAGCCAAGATCGGACAGGTCGGAATACGCAGTATTTT.

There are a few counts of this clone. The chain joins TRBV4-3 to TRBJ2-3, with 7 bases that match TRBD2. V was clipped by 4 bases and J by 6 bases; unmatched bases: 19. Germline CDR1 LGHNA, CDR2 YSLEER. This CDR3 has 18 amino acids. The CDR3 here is CASSLSIRGGQAHDTQYF. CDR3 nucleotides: TGCGCCAGCAGCCTTTCGATTAGGGGAGGGCAGGCACACGATACGCAGTATTTT.

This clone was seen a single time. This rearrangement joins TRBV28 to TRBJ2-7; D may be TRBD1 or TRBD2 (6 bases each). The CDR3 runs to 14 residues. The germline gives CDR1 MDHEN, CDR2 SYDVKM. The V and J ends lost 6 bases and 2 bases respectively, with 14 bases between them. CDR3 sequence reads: CASRTGGGTYEQYF. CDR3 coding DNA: TGTGCCAGCAGGACAGGTGGCGGGACCTACGAGCAGTACTTC.

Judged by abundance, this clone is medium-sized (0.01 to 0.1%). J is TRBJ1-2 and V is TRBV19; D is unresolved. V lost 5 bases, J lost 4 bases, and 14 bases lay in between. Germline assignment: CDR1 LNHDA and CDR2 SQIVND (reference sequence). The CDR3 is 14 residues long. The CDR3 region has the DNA TGTGCCAGTAGTCTTGTCGAAGCCTCCTATGGCTACACCTTC. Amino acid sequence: CASSLVEASYGYTF.

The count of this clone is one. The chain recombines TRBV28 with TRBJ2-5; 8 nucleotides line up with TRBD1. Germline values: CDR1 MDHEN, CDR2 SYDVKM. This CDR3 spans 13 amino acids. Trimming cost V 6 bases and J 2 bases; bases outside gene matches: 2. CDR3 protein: CASRQGGQETQYF. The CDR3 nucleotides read TGTGCCAGCAGACAGGGGGGACAAGAGACCCAGTACTTC.

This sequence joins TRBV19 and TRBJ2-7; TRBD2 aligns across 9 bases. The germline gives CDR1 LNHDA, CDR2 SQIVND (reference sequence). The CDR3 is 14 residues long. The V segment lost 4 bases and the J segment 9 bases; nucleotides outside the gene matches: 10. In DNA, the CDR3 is TGTGCCAGTAGTAACGGGCGGGAGGGCGCCCCGCAGTACTTC. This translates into CASSNGREGAPQYF.

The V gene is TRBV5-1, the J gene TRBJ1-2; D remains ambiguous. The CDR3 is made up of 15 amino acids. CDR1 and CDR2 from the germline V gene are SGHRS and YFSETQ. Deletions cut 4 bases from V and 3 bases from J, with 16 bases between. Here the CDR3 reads CASSPILDGDYGYTF. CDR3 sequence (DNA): TGCGCCAGCAGCCCGATACTGGACGGTGACTATGGCTACACCTTC.

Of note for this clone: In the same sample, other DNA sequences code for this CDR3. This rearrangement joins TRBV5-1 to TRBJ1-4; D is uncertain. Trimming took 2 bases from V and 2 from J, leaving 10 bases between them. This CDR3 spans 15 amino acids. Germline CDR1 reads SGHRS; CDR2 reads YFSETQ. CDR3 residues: CASSLDGTTNEKLFF. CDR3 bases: TGCGCCAGCAGCTTAGACGGAACCACTAATGAAAAACTGTTTTTT. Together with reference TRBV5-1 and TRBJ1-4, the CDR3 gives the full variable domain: KAGVTQTPRYLIKTRGQQVTLSCSPISGHRSVSWYQQTPGQGLQFLFEYFSETQRNKGNFPGRFSGRQFSNSRSEMNVSTLELGDSALYLCASSLDGTTNEKLFFGSGTQLSVL.

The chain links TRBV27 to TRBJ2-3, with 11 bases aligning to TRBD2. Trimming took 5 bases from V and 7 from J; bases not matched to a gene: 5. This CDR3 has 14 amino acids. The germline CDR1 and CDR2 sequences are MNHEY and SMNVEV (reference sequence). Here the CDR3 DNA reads TGTGCCAGCAGTCGACTAGCGGGGTCCTATACGCAGTATTTT. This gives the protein CASSRLAGSYTQYF.

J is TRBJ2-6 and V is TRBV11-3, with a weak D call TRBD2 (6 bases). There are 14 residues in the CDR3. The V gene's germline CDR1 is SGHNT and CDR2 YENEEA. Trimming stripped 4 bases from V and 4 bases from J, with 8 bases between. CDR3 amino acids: CASSSGVGANVLTF. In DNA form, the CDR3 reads TGTGCCAGCAGCTCGGGGGTGGGGGCCAACGTCCTGACTTTC.

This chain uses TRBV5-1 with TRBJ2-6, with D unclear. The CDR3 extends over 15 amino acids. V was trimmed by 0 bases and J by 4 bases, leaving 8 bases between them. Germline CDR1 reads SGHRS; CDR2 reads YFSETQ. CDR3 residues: CASSLEGHGANVLTF. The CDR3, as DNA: TGCGCCAGCAGCTTGGAAGGGCACGGGGCCAACGTCCTGACTTTC.

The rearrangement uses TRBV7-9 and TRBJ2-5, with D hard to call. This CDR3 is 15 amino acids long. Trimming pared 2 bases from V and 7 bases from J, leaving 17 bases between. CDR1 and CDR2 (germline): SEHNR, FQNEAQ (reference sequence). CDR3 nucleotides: TGTGCCAGCAGCTTATTCGATCATTGGTGGGTGACCCAGTACTTC. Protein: CASSLFDHWWVTQYF. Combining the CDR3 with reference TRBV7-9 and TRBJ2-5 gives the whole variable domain DTGVSQNPRHKITKRGQNVTFRCDPISEHNRLYWYRQTLGQGPEFLTYFQNEAQLEKSRLLSDRFSAERPKGSFSTLEIQRTEQGDSAMYLCASSLFDHWWVTQYFGPGTRLLVL.

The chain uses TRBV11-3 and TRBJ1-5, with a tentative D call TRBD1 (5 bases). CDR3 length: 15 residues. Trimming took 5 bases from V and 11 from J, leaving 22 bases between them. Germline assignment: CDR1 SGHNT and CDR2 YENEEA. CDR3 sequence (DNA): TGTGCCAGCAGCCCAGGGACTGCCCACAGGCCGGCCCAGCATTTT. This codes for CASSPGTAHRPAQHF.

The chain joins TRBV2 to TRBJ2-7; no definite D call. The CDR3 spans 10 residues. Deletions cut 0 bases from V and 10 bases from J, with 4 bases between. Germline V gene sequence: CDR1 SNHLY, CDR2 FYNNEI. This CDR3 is CASSEALQYF. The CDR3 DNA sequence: TGTGCCAGCAGTGAAGCGCTTCAGTACTTC.

CDR3 coding DNA: TGTGCCAGCAGCCCCCCGGGGGGGTTCGGAAACACCATATATTTT. Its translation is CASSPPGGFGNTIYF. The chain employs TRBV9 and TRBJ1-3; D is possibly TRBD1 (5 bases). V lost 4 bases and J 4 bases, leaving 15 bases between the germline ends. Germline-derived CDR1 and CDR2 are SGDLS and YYNGEE. The CDR3 consists of 15 residues.